The present entry profiles one T cell receptor (beta chain) with its context. What it binds is unknown. At one end the junction does not follow the germline gene, possibly because of a read error. The PCR made use of 60 Vbeta and 13 Jbeta primers. The data were produced by immunoSEQ multiplex PCR, yet TCRdb's version contains in-frame clones alone and is incomplete. The data hold 200,000 to 250,000 clones, with around 88% observed a single time. These data come from a study of cytomegalovirus exposure and HLA in healthy donors. Findings of the study overall: Later examination showed HLA-associated TCR beta chains had greater clonal expansion than equally common others. Most TCR sequences proved rare, with some public TCRs found in many donors.

This CDR3 is 13 amino acids long. CDR1 and CDR2 (germline): MNHEY, SVGAGI. The sequenced material came from PBMCs. The rearrangement uses TRBV6-5 and TRBJ2-7; the match to TRBD2 covers 9 bases. The sequence came from a woman in her late teens or twenties in good health and CMV-seronegative. This CDR3 reads CASRRGLANEQCF. The CDR3, as DNA: TGTGCCAGCAGGCGCGGACTAGCGAACGAGCAGTGCTTC.